This TCR beta chain was observed in a study of blood T cell repertoires in COVID-19. Overall study: Samples taken during acute and convalescent COVID-19 were collected in the United States, Italy and Spain.

The germline CDR1 and CDR2 sequences are SGHTA and FQGNSA. This CDR3 comprises 15 residues. The V and J ends lost 2 bases and 6 bases, in that order; junction bases with no gene match: 8. Seattle's cohort entered during active infection and was followed longitudinally. As processed by the authors: Scientists estimated how many nucleated cells there were by amplifying reference gene primers. Profiling relied on immunoSEQ multiplex PCR, and the TCRdb table lists in-frame clones only, not all of them. V and J calls plus clone size are reproduced from that table; the DNA served to infer D and trimming. This table holds about 290,000 clones, roughly 91% found once.

This chain uses TRBV7-2 with TRBJ1-2; 8 nucleotides match TRBD1. This receptor was identified in a woman in her thirties with COVID-19, enrolled during active disease. Sequencing was carried out using peripheral blood. CDR3 amino acids: CASSLSARGLDGYTF. The CDR3 nucleotides are TGTGCCAGCAGCTTATCCGCCAGGGGGCTCGATGGCTACACCTTC. Full variable domain (missing parts from reference TRBV7-2 and TRBJ1-2): GAGVSQSPSNKVTEKGKDVELRCDPISGHTALYWYRQSLGQGLEFLIYFQGNSAPDKSGLPSDRFSAERTGGSVSTLTIQRTQQEDSAVYLCASSLSARGLDGYTFGSGTRLTVV.